This is a list of T cell receptor beta chains from one sample in a study of response to subunit inactivated influenza vaccine. One entry per CDR3 protein results from TCRdb running MiXCR on the RT-PCR reads. The table has about 160,000 distinct CDR3 sequences, 9.5% to 12% seen once. Source: CD8+ T cells sorted from PBMCs, taken about 24 months after vaccination. All receptors come from a man between 50 and 75 years old who received an inactivated influenza vaccine. The CDR3 runs from the conserved cysteine through the conserved F or W. D genes are given only for firm matches. Clone sizes are given selectively: once, few, many, or a class where the clone is expanded.

clone size: -; V gene: TRBV24-1; D gene: -; J gene: TRBJ2-3; CDR3 DNA: TGTGCCACCAGTGATTTGGGTCGTGAGGGCACAGATACGCAGTATTTT; CDR3 protein: CATSDLGREGTDTQYF
clone size: -; V gene: TRBV6-2/TRBV6-3; D gene: -; J gene: TRBJ2-5; CDR3 DNA: TGTGCCAGCAGTTACGGTGCCGTAGAGACCCAGTACTTC; CDR3 protein: CASSYGAVETQYF
clone size: -; V gene: TRBV5-5; D gene: TRBD2; J gene: TRBJ2-7; CDR3 DNA: TGTGCCAGCAGCTTGGAGGCTAGCGGATACTACGAGCAGTACTTC; CDR3 protein: CASSLEASGYYEQYF
clone size: -; V gene: TRBV20-1; D gene: -; J gene: TRBJ2-1; CDR3 DNA: TGCAGGCCCGGGAGAAACTACAATGAGCAGTTCTTC; CDR3 protein: CRPGRNYNEQFF
clone size: -; V gene: TRBV6-1; D gene: -; J gene: TRBJ1-2; CDR3 DNA: TGTGCCAGCAGTCCTAGGACCCGTTCCTATGGCTACACCTTC; CDR3 protein: CASSPRTRSYGYTF
clone size: many; V gene: TRBV12-3/TRBV12-4; D gene: TRBD2; J gene: TRBJ2-3; CDR3 DNA: TGTGCCAGCAGCCTATCGAGCGGGGGGAGCACAGATACGCAGTATTTT; CDR3 protein: CASSLSSGGSTDTQYF
clone size: few; V gene: TRBV4-1; D gene: TRBD1; J gene: TRBJ2-7; CDR3 DNA: TGCGCCAGCAGCCAAGGCAGGGGGTACCCCTACGAGCAGTACTTC; CDR3 protein: CASSQGRGYPYEQYF
clone size: few; V gene: TRBV7-9; D gene: -; J gene: TRBJ2-2; CDR3 DNA: TGTGCCAGCAGCTCCAAGGGCGCCGGGGAGCTGTTTTTT; CDR3 protein: CASSSKGAGELFF
clone size: -; V gene: TRBV27; D gene: -; J gene: TRBJ2-1; CDR3 DNA: TGTGCCAGCAGTATCAACAGGTTCAATGAGCAGTTCTTC; CDR3 protein: CASSINRFNEQFF
clone size: few; V gene: TRBV7-9; D gene: -; J gene: TRBJ1-2; CDR3 DNA: TGTGCCAGCAGCCCCCCCGGGGAGTTCTATGGCTACACCTTC; CDR3 protein: CASSPPGEFYGYTF
clone size: -; V gene: TRBV13; D gene: TRBD1; J gene: TRBJ2-2; CDR3 DNA: TGTGCCAGCAGCGGAATTGACAGGGGCGCCGGGGAGCTGTTTTTT; CDR3 protein: CASSGIDRGAGELFF
clone size: few; V gene: TRBV9; D gene: -; J gene: TRBJ2-3; CDR3 DNA: TGTGCCAGCAGCGAGGGGGGCGGCTTTAGCACAGATACGCAGTATTTT; CDR3 protein: CASSEGGGFSTDTQYF
clone size: few; V gene: TRBV7-9; D gene: -; J gene: TRBJ1-5; CDR3 DNA: TGTGCCAGCAGCTTAGGGGGGCCCGGACTTGGTCAGCCCCAGCATTTT; CDR3 protein: CASSLGGPGLGQPQHF
clone size: many; V gene: TRBV4-3; D gene: -; J gene: TRBJ2-2; CDR3 DNA: TGCGCCAGCAGCCTAGACAGGGCGGGGGTCGGGGAGCTGTTTTTT; CDR3 protein: CASSLDRAGVGELFF
clone size: -; V gene: TRBV21-1; D gene: -; J gene: TRBJ2-3; CDR3 DNA: TGTGCCAGCAGCAAAAGAGTAGGGTCGACTAGCACAGATACGCAGTATTTT; CDR3 protein: CASSKRVGSTSTDTQYF
clone size: few; V gene: TRBV6-2/TRBV6-3; D gene: TRBD2; J gene: TRBJ2-7; CDR3 DNA: TGTGCCAGCAGCCCCGAGCGGGAGGGCCCCTACGAGCAGTACTTC; CDR3 protein: CASSPEREGPYEQYF
clone size: -; V gene: TRBV7-2; D gene: -; J gene: TRBJ2-7; CDR3 DNA: TGTGCCAGCAGCTTAGGGAGGCAGGGCTACGAGCAGTACTTC; CDR3 protein: CASSLGRQGYEQYF
clone size: few; V gene: TRBV7-8; D gene: TRBD1; J gene: TRBJ1-1; CDR3 DNA: TGTGCCAGCAGCTCGGGACAGACGAACACTGAAGCTTTCTTT; CDR3 protein: CASSSGQTNTEAFF
clone size: few; V gene: TRBV5-6; D gene: -; J gene: TRBJ2-5; CDR3 DNA: TGTGCCAGCAGCTTAGGGCCAGGGAGGACACAAGAGACCCAGTACTTC; CDR3 protein: CASSLGPGRTQETQYF
clone size: -; V gene: TRBV20-1; D gene: -; J gene: TRBJ1-5; CDR3 DNA: TGCAGTGCTAGGCCCTTGGGACTGCCAGGCAATCAGCCCCAGCATTTT; CDR3 protein: CSARPLGLPGNQPQHF
clone size: few; V gene: TRBV6-2/TRBV6-3; D gene: -; J gene: TRBJ2-6; CDR3 DNA: TGTGCCAGCAGTTACACAGGGCCCTCTGGGGCCAACGTCCTGACTTTC; CDR3 protein: CASSYTGPSGANVLTF
clone size: -; V gene: TRBV29-1; D gene: -; J gene: TRBJ2-7; CDR3 DNA: TGCAGCGCCCAGGGAGGGGGCGAGCAGTACTTC; CDR3 protein: CSAQGGGEQYF
clone size: -; V gene: TRBV6-1; D gene: TRBD1; J gene: TRBJ2-1; CDR3 DNA: TGTGCCAGCAGCTGGGACAGTTTTATTAATGAGCAGTTCTTC; CDR3 protein: CASSWDSFINEQFF
clone size: few; V gene: TRBV20-1; D gene: -; J gene: TRBJ2-5; CDR3 DNA: TGCAGTCAACAGGAGAGGCCTCGATACCAAGAGACCCAGTACTTC; CDR3 protein: CSQQERPRYQETQYF
clone size: -; V gene: TRBV4-2; D gene: -; J gene: TRBJ2-1; CDR3 DNA: TGTGCCAGCAGCCCGATAGGGAGCTCCTACAATGAGCAGTTCTTC; CDR3 protein: CASSPIGSSYNEQFF
clone size: -; V gene: TRBV7-9; D gene: TRBD1; J gene: TRBJ2-7; CDR3 DNA: TGTGCCAGCAGCTTAGCTCCGGGACAGGGTACCTACGAGCAGTACTTC; CDR3 protein: CASSLAPGQGTYEQYF
clone size: -; V gene: TRBV5-1; D gene: -; J gene: TRBJ1-6; CDR3 DNA: TGCGCCAGCAGCCTCGGGGGGGGACGAAATTCACCCCTCCACTTT; CDR3 protein: CASSLGGGRNSPLHF
clone size: few; V gene: TRBV28; D gene: TRBD2; J gene: TRBJ2-1; CDR3 DNA: TGTGCCAGCAGGGGGCTAGCGGGGGCGCTTGCCCATGAGCAGTTCTTC; CDR3 protein: CASRGLAGALAHEQFF
clone size: -; V gene: TRBV7-9; D gene: TRBD2; J gene: TRBJ2-1; CDR3 DNA: TGTGCCAGCAGCTTCGAGCGGGAGAGGAATGAGCAGTTCTTC; CDR3 protein: CASSFERERNEQFF
clone size: -; V gene: TRBV25-1; D gene: -; J gene: TRBJ1-1; CDR3 DNA: TGTGCCAGCAGTGAATCGTATATACCGAACACTGAAGCTTTCTTT; CDR3 protein: CASSESYIPNTEAFF
clone size: -; V gene: TRBV20-1; D gene: -; J gene: TRBJ2-7; CDR3 DNA: TGCAGTGCACCTGTCTCAGCGGTCGAGCAGTACTTC; CDR3 protein: CSAPVSAVEQYF
clone size: -; V gene: TRBV20-1; D gene: TRBD1; J gene: TRBJ2-1; CDR3 DNA: TGCAGTGCGGGACACAGGGGGCGAACCTACAATGAGCAGTTCTTC; CDR3 protein: CSAGHRGRTYNEQFF
clone size: few; V gene: TRBV27; D gene: TRBD2; J gene: TRBJ2-1; CDR3 DNA: TGTGCCAGCAGCCATACGACGGGAGGGTTCGCTAGCTCCTACAATGAGCAGTTCTTC; CDR3 protein: CASSHTTGGFASSYNEQFF
clone size: few; V gene: TRBV7-6; D gene: -; J gene: TRBJ2-1; CDR3 DNA: TGTGCCAGCAGCCTTTGGACCTCGAGCTCCTACAATGAGCAGTTCTTC; CDR3 protein: CASSLWTSSSYNEQFF
clone size: few; V gene: TRBV11-2; D gene: TRBD2; J gene: TRBJ2-1; CDR3 DNA: TGTGCCAGCAGCTTAGTGAGGACTAGCGGGAGGAAAAATGAGCAGTTCTTC; CDR3 protein: CASSLVRTSGRKNEQFF
clone size: few; V gene: TRBV4-3; D gene: TRBD1; J gene: TRBJ1-1; CDR3 DNA: TGCGCCAGCAGCCAAGGGTTAGGGGGTCCCGACAGGGAGAAATACACTGAAGCTTTCTTT; CDR3 protein: CASSQGLGGPDREKYTEAFF
clone size: -; V gene: TRBV9; D gene: TRBD2; J gene: TRBJ2-5; CDR3 DNA: TGTGTCAGCAGCGGGGGGGACGGCGGTCAAGAGACCCAGTACTTC; CDR3 protein: CVSSGGDGGQETQYF
clone size: many; V gene: TRBV6-5; D gene: -; J gene: TRBJ2-7; CDR3 DNA: TGTGCCAGCAGTTACGATCAGGGGATCCACGAGCAGTACTTC; CDR3 protein: CASSYDQGIHEQYF
clone size: -; V gene: TRBV2; D gene: -; J gene: TRBJ2-3; CDR3 DNA: TGTGCCAGCAGTGAACCTCCCCCGACGTCGGATACGCAGTATTTT; CDR3 protein: CASSEPPPTSDTQYF
clone size: -; V gene: TRBV6-1; D gene: TRBD2; J gene: TRBJ2-1; CDR3 DNA: TGTGCCAGCAGCCCCTGGTCTAGCGGGGATTACAATGAGCAGTTCTTC; CDR3 protein: CASSPWSSGDYNEQFF
clone size: few; V gene: TRBV10-3; D gene: TRBD1; J gene: TRBJ2-7; CDR3 DNA: TGTGCCATCAGTGACCCCGGGACAGATTACGAGCAGTACTTC; CDR3 protein: CAISDPGTDYEQYF